These 28 T cell receptor beta chains came from one sample sequenced in a study of identical twins. TCRdb recomputed calls from the 5' RACE reads with MiXCR, one row per CDR3 protein. Counted here are around 1.7 million distinct CDR3 sequences, 25% to 35% occurring once; the ten biggest clones make up about 0.27%. Sequencing input: cord blood. The receptor set was obtained from a newborn girl in good health.

Turning to this clonotype: Possible read error: a much larger clone is one base away. The chain is built from TRBV20-1 and TRBJ2-3, with 7 positions matching TRBD2. The CDR3 totals 17 residues. Per germline, CDR1 DFQATT and CDR2 SNEGSKA (reference sequence). With 0 bases clipped from V and 4 bases from J, the junction kept 13 bases outside the gene matches. This chain's CDR3 is CSARDPTSEIYPDTQYF. CDR3 DNA sequence: TGCAGTGCTAGAGATCCTACTAGCGAGATTTACCCAGATACGCAGTATTTT.

This clonotype was observed at least ten times. The gene calls are TRBV4-1 and TRBJ2-3; maybe TRBD1 (6 bases). This CDR3 region has 15 residues. Trimming shortened V by 2 bases and J by 0 bases, and 9 bases separated the two germline ends. CDR1 is MGHRA, CDR2 YSYEKL, per germline. As DNA, the CDR3 is TGCGCCAGCAGCCAAACAGGGCCTAGCACAGATACGCAGTATTTT. The encoded protein is CASSQTGPSTDTQYF.

CDR3 coding DNA: TGTGCCAGCAGTGAGGACAGGGATGGGAGCTACACCTTC. It is translated as CASSEDRDGSYTF. The chain uses TRBV25-1 and TRBJ1-2; TRBD1 aligns across 8 bases. Germline lookup yields CDR1 MGHDK and CDR2 SYGVNS. The CDR3 spans 13 residues. The junction had 6 bases not matched to a gene; V was cut back by 3 bases and J by 9 bases.

This chain connects TRBV6-1 to TRBJ1-1; D is perhaps TRBD1 (5 bases). Germline CDR1 is MNHNS and CDR2 is SASEGT. V lost 9 bases to trimming and J lost 1 base, with 21 bases between them. The CDR3 runs 16 residues. The CDR3 nucleotides read TGTGCCAGGGGTGGGACGGAGGGACTGCCGAACACTGAAGCTTTCTTT. It codes for CARGGTEGLPNTEAFF.

This clonotype was seen a few times. The rearrangement uses TRBV18 and TRBJ2-3; D may correspond to TRBD1 or TRBD2 (5 bases each). Germline CDR1 and CDR2: KGHSH and LQKENI. V was cut by 3 bases and J by 3 bases, with 13 bases left in between. The CDR3 runs to 15 residues. The CDR3 sequence is CASSPRWGKTDTQYF. In DNA form, the CDR3 reads TGTGCCAGCTCACCGCGTTGGGGGAAGACAGATACGCAGTATTTT.

The chain joins TRBV5-5 to TRBJ2-7, with 7 nucleotides matching TRBD2. Germline V CDR1 and CDR2: SGHKS, YYEKEE (reference sequence). The J segment lost 3 bases and the V segment lost 4 bases, leaving 10 bases of the junction unmatched. CDR3 length: 15 amino acids. This chain's CDR3 is CASSPSGTAHYEQYF. CDR3 in DNA: TGTGCCAGCAGCCCCAGCGGGACGGCCCACTACGAGCAGTACTTC.

V usage is TRBV7-9 and J usage is TRBJ1-5, with D uncertain. The CDR3 has 16 residues. V was trimmed by 8 bases and J by 0 bases, leaving 17 bases between them. Germline V lookup: CDR1 SEHNR, CDR2 FQNEAQ (reference sequence). The CDR3 here is CASPCLPAHSNQPQHF. CDR3 DNA: TGTGCCAGCCCTTGCCTCCCAGCTCATAGCAATCAGCCCCAGCATTTT.

In regard to this clonotype: This may stem from a read error, because a much larger clone lies one nucleotide away. J is TRBJ2-4 and V is TRBV2, with unresolved D. The J call may be wrong; the DNA end is better matched by TRBJ2-7. The germline gives CDR1 SNHLY, CDR2 FYNNEI. The CDR3 is 11 amino acids. The CDR3 DNA sequence: TGTGCCAGCAGTCCCATCCACGAGCAGTACTTC. This sequence encodes CASSPIHEQYF.

The gene calls are TRBV20-1 and TRBJ1-1, with a possible D match to TRBD1 (5 bases). Per the germline V gene, CDR1 is DFQATT and CDR2 is SNEGSKA (reference sequence). CDR3 size: 12 residues. V shed 1 base and J shed 8 bases, with 11 bases lying between them. CDR3 nucleotides: TGCAGTGCTAGAGGGCCGGGACGGGAAGCTTTCTTT. This gives the protein CSARGPGREAFF.

This clonotype has just a few counts. The V and J genes are TRBV27 and TRBJ2-1; maybe TRBD1 (5 bases). This CDR3 comprises 16 residues. CDR1 is MNHEY and CDR2 is SMNVEV in the germline V gene (reference sequence). With 6 bases removed from V and 4 bases from J, the gap between germline ends came to 19 bases. For the CDR3, the DNA is TGTGCCAGCAGGGAACTACAGGCGACTCCTTACAATGAGCAGTTCTTC. Protein product: CASRELQATPYNEQFF.

This clonotype came up a few times. The chain has TRBV9 and TRBJ2-3, with D possibly TRBD2 on 7 matching bases. The V gene's germline CDR1 is SGDLS and CDR2 YYNGEE. V lost 0 bases, J lost 9 bases, and 14 bases lay in between. This CDR3 is built from 14 residues. The CDR3 here is CASSVEWGGATQYF. Written as DNA, the CDR3 is TGTGCCAGCAGCGTAGAGTGGGGGGGGGCCACGCAGTATTTT.

The rearrangement joins TRBV20-1 to TRBJ1-2; a possible D gene is TRBD1 (5 bases). The CDR3 is made up of 14 amino acids. V was cut by 3 bases and J by 4 bases, with 15 bases left in between. The germline V gene has CDR1 DFQATT and CDR2 SNEGSKA (reference sequence). CDR3 sequence reads: CSASKSFDSYGYTF. In nucleotides, the CDR3 is TGCAGTGCTAGTAAGAGCTTTGACAGCTATGGCTACACCTTC.

This clonotype was found many times. The chain combines TRBV12-3 or TRBV12-4 with TRBJ2-7; weak D call: TRBD2 (5 bases). The germline V and J ends were trimmed by 6 bases and 1 base, with 16 bases remaining between them. This CDR3 contains 15 residues. CDR3 nucleotides: TGTGCCAGCAGCCTCCAGGACCGACTATCCTACGAGCAGTACTTC. Encoded protein: CASSLQDRLSYEQYF.

The rearrangement uses TRBV3-1 and TRBJ2-4, with D tentatively TRBD2 (6 bases). V shed 2 bases and J shed 3 bases, with 8 bases lying between them. The germline V gene encodes CDR1 LGHDT and CDR2 YNNKEL (reference sequence). This CDR3 has 14 residues. The CDR3 spells CASSQNGGKNIQYF. CDR3 coding DNA: TGTGCCAGCAGCCAAAACGGGGGCAAAAACATTCAGTACTTC.

V gene TRBV20-1 combines with J gene TRBJ2-5, with D perhaps matching TRBD1 or TRBD2 (5 bases each). This CDR3 is built from 15 residues. Germline CDR1 and CDR2: DFQATT and SNEGSKA (reference sequence). Trimming left V 3 bases short and J 2 bases short, with 16 bases between. The CDR3 nucleotides read TGCAGTGCTAGCCGTGGTTCGGGGCTACAAGAGACCCAGTACTTC. This translates into CSASRGSGLQETQYF.

Only a few counts were recorded for this clonotype. The chain couples TRBV28 to TRBJ2-1, with TRBD2 identical over 7 bases. The germline CDR1 and CDR2 sequences are MDHEN and SYDVKM. This CDR3 comprises 15 residues. V shed 4 bases, J shed 13 bases, and the junction held 16 bases outside the gene matches. CDR3 loop: CASSSRLAVGETQFF. The DNA for the CDR3 is TGTGCCAGCAGTTCTAGGCTAGCGGTGGGGGAGACCCAGTTCTTC.

The chain is built from TRBV12-3 or TRBV12-4 and TRBJ2-3, with D perhaps TRBD2 (5 bases). The CDR3 length is 16 residues. V was shortened by 1 base and J by 1 base, with 12 bases between the two germline ends. The CDR3 spells CASSLGWERGTDTQYF. In DNA, the CDR3 is TGTGCCAGCAGTTTAGGGTGGGAGCGAGGCACAGATACGCAGTATTTT.

In the case of this clonotype: Being one base from a much bigger clone, this may be a read error. The chain links TRBV29-1 to TRBJ2-1, with 10 bases aligning to TRBD2. The CDR3 loop spans 15 amino acids. The V gene's germline CDR1 is SQVTM and CDR2 ANQGSEA. CDR3 residues: CGAGTGTSVYNEQFF. CDR3 sequence (DNA): TGCGGCGCTGGGACCGGGACTAGCGTTTACAATGAGCAGTTCTTC.

CDR3 sequence: CSVEGQGSSYF. The CDR3 coding sequence is TGCAGCGTTGAGGGACAGGGGAGCTCGTACTTC. The chain links TRBV29-1 to TRBJ2-4, with 10 bases fitting TRBD1. J lost 15 bases, V lost 3 bases, and 5 bases had no gene match. CDR3 length: 11 amino acids. Germline assignment: CDR1 SQVTM and CDR2 ANQGSEA.

This clonotype was seen repeatedly, ten times or more. The chain couples TRBV29-1 to TRBJ2-7; TRBD1 matches 8 bases. The CDR3 spans 14 residues. The V gene end was trimmed by 4 bases and the J gene end by 4 bases; junction bases not matched to a gene: 9. In germline, CDR1 is SQVTM, CDR2 ANQGSEA. CDR3 loop: CSVGLGQGGYEQYF. The CDR3 DNA follows: TGCAGCGTTGGTTTAGGACAGGGTGGTTACGAGCAGTACTTC.

This clonotype showed up just a few times. V usage is TRBV13 and J usage is TRBJ1-1; D gene ambiguous. CDR3 size: 13 residues. CDR1 is PRHDT, CDR2 FYEKMQ, per germline (reference sequence). The V end lost 4 bases, the J end lost 7 bases, and 13 bases lay between the germline ends. CDR3 nucleotide sequence: TGTGCCAGCAGCTCAACGTCCGAGGGTGAAGCTTTCTTT. Translation gives CASSSTSEGEAFF. Drawing the rest from reference TRBV13 and TRBJ1-1, the complete variable domain is AAGVIQSPRHLIKEKRETATLKCYPIPRHDTVYWYQQGPGQDPQFLISFYEKMQSDKGSIPDRFSAQQFSDYHSELNMSSLELGDSALYFCASSSTSEGEAFFGQGTRLTVV.

This clonotype was observed a few times. This sequence joins TRBV14 and TRBJ1-2, with unresolved D. Germline V gene sequence: CDR1 SGHDN, CDR2 FVKESK. The CDR3 sequence is 14 residues long. V was pared by 4 bases and J by 4 bases, with 13 bases between. The CDR3 region is CASSPQRLTYGYTF. The CDR3 DNA is TGTGCCAGCAGCCCTCAACGCTTAACCTATGGCTACACCTTC.

This chain links TRBV20-1 with TRBJ1-1, with D unresolved. Germline CDR1 is DFQATT and CDR2 is SNEGSKA (reference sequence). The CDR3 length is 12 residues. With 6 bases removed from V and 4 bases from J, the gap between germline ends came to 12 bases. The CDR3: CSAALWGTEAFF. CDR3 nucleotide sequence: TGCAGTGCCGCCCTATGGGGCACTGAAGCTTTCTTT.

The gene calls are TRBV5-1 and TRBJ1-6, with 10 bases aligning to TRBD1. Losses at the gene ends were 0 bases for V and 9 bases for J; bases not matched to a gene: 6. The CDR3 covers 16 residues. Germline V CDR1 and CDR2: SGHRS, YFSETQ. The CDR3 here is CASSLGGDRGISPLHF. DNA of the CDR3: TGCGCCAGCAGCTTGGGAGGGGACAGGGGTATTTCACCCCTCCACTTT.

The genes are TRBV20-1 and TRBJ2-7; TRBD2 matches at 9 bases. Germline V gives CDR1 DFQATT, CDR2 SNEGSKA (reference sequence). J was trimmed by 3 bases and V by 0 bases; bases with no gene match: 3. The CDR3 has 14 amino acids. The CDR3 sequence: CSARETSGVYEQYF. The CDR3 DNA is TGCAGTGCTAGAGAGACTAGCGGAGTCTACGAGCAGTACTTC.

This clonotype was counted many times. The CDR3 bases are TGCAGCGTTGGGGCAAGACTAGCGGGCAACAATGAGCAGTTCTTC. This sequence encodes CSVGARLAGNNEQFF. This chain connects TRBV29-1 to TRBJ2-1; 10 bases are shared with TRBD2. J gave up 5 bases and V 4 bases, and 8 bases lay outside the gene matches. The germline gives CDR1 SQVTM, CDR2 ANQGSEA. The CDR3 sequence is 15 residues long.

On this clonotype: This likely comes from a read error, as the CDR3 has no conserved phenylalanine or tryptophan at its end. The rearrangement joins TRBV7-9 to TRBJ2-4; D is possibly TRBD2 (6 bases). The closer fit of TRBJ2-7 to the DNA end suggests the J call may be wrong. The CDR3 extends over 14 amino acids. Per germline, CDR1 SEHNR and CDR2 FQNEAQ (reference sequence). CDR3 region: CASSNRERVYEQYL. The DNA for the CDR3 is TGTGCCAGCAGTAACCGGGAGCGAGTCTACGAGCAGTACTTA.

The chain uses TRBV6-6 and TRBJ2-2, with 8 bases that match TRBD2. The CDR3 has 14 amino acids. The V gene end was trimmed by 5 bases and the J gene end by 6 bases; junction bases not matched to a gene: 5. Germline CDR1 reads MNHNY; CDR2 reads SVGAGI (reference sequence). CDR3 nucleotide sequence: TGTGCCAGCAGTCTAGCGGGCTGGTCCGGGGAGCTGTTTTTT. Its translation is CASSLAGWSGELFF.